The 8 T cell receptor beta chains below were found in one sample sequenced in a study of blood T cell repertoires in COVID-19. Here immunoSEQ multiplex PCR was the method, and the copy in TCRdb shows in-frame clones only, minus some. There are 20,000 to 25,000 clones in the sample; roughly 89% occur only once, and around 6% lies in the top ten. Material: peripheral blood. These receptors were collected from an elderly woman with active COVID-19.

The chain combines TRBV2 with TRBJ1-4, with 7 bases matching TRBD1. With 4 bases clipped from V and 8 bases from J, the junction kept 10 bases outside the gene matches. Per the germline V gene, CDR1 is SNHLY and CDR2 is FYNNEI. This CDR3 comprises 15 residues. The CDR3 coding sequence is TGTGCCAGCAGTGCAGAGACAGGGTTGAGAGAAAAACTGTTTTTT. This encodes CASSAETGLREKLFF.

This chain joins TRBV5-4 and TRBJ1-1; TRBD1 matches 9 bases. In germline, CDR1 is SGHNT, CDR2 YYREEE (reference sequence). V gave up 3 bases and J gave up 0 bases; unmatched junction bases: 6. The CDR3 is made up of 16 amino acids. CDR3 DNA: TGTGCCAGCAGCTCGACAGGGGGGAGCATGAACACTGAAGCTTTCTTT. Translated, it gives CASSSTGGSMNTEAFF.

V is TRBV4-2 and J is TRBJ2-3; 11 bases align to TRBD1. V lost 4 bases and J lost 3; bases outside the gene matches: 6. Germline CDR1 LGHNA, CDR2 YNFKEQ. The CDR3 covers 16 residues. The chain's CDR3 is CASSRDRGIGTDTQYF. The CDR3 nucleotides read TGTGCCAGCAGCCGGGACAGGGGGATTGGGACAGATACGCAGTATTTT.

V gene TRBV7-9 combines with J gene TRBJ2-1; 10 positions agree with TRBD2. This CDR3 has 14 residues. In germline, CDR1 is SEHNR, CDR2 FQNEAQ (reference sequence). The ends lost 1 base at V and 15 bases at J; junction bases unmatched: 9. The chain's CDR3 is CASSLEISGGPPFF. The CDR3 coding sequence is TGTGCCAGCAGCTTAGAGATTAGCGGGGGGCCGCCGTTCTTC.

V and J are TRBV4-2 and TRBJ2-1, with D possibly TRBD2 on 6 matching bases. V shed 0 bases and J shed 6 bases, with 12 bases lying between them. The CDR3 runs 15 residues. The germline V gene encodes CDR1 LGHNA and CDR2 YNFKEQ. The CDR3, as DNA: TGTGCCAGCAGCCAAGACTTGGGGGGTTTCAATGAGCAGTTCTTC. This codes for CASSQDLGGFNEQFF.

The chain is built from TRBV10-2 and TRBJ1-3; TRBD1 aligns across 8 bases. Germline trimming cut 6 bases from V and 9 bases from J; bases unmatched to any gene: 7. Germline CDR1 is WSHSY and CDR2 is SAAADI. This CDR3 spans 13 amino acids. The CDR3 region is CASRDRVEGTIYF. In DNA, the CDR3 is TGCGCCAGCAGGGACAGGGTGGAGGGCACCATATATTTT.

CDR3 residues: CASSVAQGAVNEQFF. The CDR3 nucleotides are TGTGCCAGCAGCGTAGCGCAGGGGGCTGTCAATGAGCAGTTCTTC. The chain employs TRBV9 and TRBJ2-1; 8 nucleotides agree with TRBD1. Germline V gives CDR1 SGDLS, CDR2 YYNGEE. V shed 0 bases and J 6 bases; nucleotides not matched to a gene: 5. The CDR3 runs 15 residues.

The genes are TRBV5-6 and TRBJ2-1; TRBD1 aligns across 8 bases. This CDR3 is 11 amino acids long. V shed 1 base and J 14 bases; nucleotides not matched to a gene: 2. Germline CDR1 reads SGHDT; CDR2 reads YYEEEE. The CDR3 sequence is CASSLWGQEFF. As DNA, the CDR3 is TGTGCCAGCAGCTTGTGGGGACAGGAGTTCTTC.